The clone carrying this TCR beta chain was picked up one time. Its antigen remains unidentified. CDR1 is WSHSY and CDR2 is SAAADI in the germline V gene. The CDR3 is made up of 12 amino acids. Trimming took 2 bases from V and 4 from J, leaving 5 bases between them. Indicated time point: after neoadjuvant nivolumab, at surgical resection. The data were taken from a study of neoadjuvant anti-PD-1 for oral cavity cancer. The study's findings and limits: Only a few patients per response group were TCR-analyzed; validation needed.

Some clones are missing from TCRdb's copy, which holds only in-frame ones; the method was immunoSEQ multiplex PCR. The sample shows some 33,000 clones, almost 80% of them seen only once. This receptor was obtained from a person between 35 and 79 years old with oral cavity squamous cell carcinoma. The starting material was PBMCs, obtained after nivolumab (anti-PD-1) treatment. This chain links TRBV10-2 with TRBJ1-1; no definite D call. Written as DNA, the CDR3 is TGCGCCAGCAGTGAGGGAGGCACTGAAGCTTTCTTT. Amino acids: CASSEGGTEAFF.